Listed here are 10 T cell receptor beta chains from one sample, sequenced in a study of T cells after yellow fever vaccination. TCRdb used MiXCR to reprocess the 5' RACE reads, holding one entry per CDR3 protein. The table records 250,000 to 400,000 distinct CDR3 sequences, approximately 4% of them present only once. The starting material was PBMCs, obtained 15 days after the yellow fever booster vaccination. The receptors shown here come from a man between 18 and 35 years old who received the YFV17D yellow fever vaccine.

This chain uses TRBV30 with TRBJ2-5, with D perhaps TRBD1 or TRBD2 (7 bases each). Trimming pared 1 base from V and 5 bases from J, leaving 11 bases between. This CDR3 spans 13 amino acids. The germline gives CDR1 GTSNPN, CDR2 SVGIG (reference sequence). CDR3 region: CAWSGQGGETQYF. The CDR3, as DNA: TGTGCCTGGAGTGGACAGGGAGGGGAGACCCAGTACTTC.

The sample holds many counts of this clonotype. CDR3 DNA sequence: TGCGCCAGCAGCTTGGTTGGGGGAGTCGCAGATACGCAGTATTTT. Translation gives CASSLVGGVADTQYF. The V call is TRBV5-1, the J call TRBJ2-3, with D perhaps given as TRBD1 or TRBD2 (5 bases each). Trimming stripped 0 bases from V and 4 bases from J, with 12 bases between. The germline gives CDR1 SGHRS, CDR2 YFSETQ. The CDR3 extends over 15 amino acids. Full variable domain (rest looked up from reference TRBV5-1 and TRBJ2-3): KAGVTQTPRYLIKTRGQQVTLSCSPISGHRSVSWYQQTPGQGLQFLFEYFSETQRNKGNFPGRFSGRQFSNSRSEMNVSTLELGDSALYLCASSLVGGVADTQYFGPGTRLTVL.

The rearrangement uses TRBV19 and TRBJ1-1; the D is unclear. The V gene lost 3 bases and the J gene lost 7 bases, with 15 bases spanning the gap. CDR1 and CDR2 (germline): LNHDA, SQIVND (reference sequence). CDR3 length: 14 amino acids. The DNA of the CDR3 is TGTGCCAGTAGTATCTCCGGGCCGACGGGTGAAGCTTTCTTT. This encodes CASSISGPTGEAFF.

As concerns this clonotype: Germline is not matched at one junction end, which may reflect a read error. This chain connects TRBV7-7 to TRBJ2-5, with D perhaps TRBD1 or TRBD2 (5 bases each). This CDR3 is 15 amino acids long. Per the germline V gene, CDR1 is SSHAT and CDR2 is FNYEAQ (reference sequence). The CDR3 sequence: CASSLGGDPQETQYF. The CDR3 nucleotides are TGTGCTAGCAGCTTAGGTGGGGACCCTCAAGAGACCCAGTACTTC.

This clonotype has at least ten counts. This chain joins TRBV20-1 and TRBJ2-7; D is possibly TRBD2 (6 bases). V lost 0 bases and J lost 5, with 14 bases in between. Germline CDR1 reads DFQATT; CDR2 reads SNEGSKA (reference sequence). The CDR3 spans 14 residues. CDR3 nucleotides: TGCAGTGCTAGAGAAGGGGCTAGCGTCAACGAGCAGTACTTC. Protein sequence: CSAREGASVNEQYF.

This clonotype was seen a handful of times. The rearrangement links TRBV7-2 to TRBJ2-1; D is perhaps TRBD1 (6 bases). The CDR3 sequence is 15 residues long. With 5 bases removed from V and 0 bases from J, the gap between germline ends came to 11 bases. The germline gives CDR1 SGHTA, CDR2 FQGNSA. The CDR3 coding sequence is TGTGCCAGCAGCGTCGACAGGTCCTCCTACAATGAGCAGTTCTTC. Protein sequence: CASSVDRSSYNEQFF.

This clonotype was detected a few times. The chain employs TRBV20-1 and TRBJ1-2, with D perhaps matching TRBD1 (6 bases). Trimming stripped 6 bases from V and 4 bases from J, with 15 bases between. The V gene's germline CDR1 is DFQATT and CDR2 SNEGSKA (reference sequence). The CDR3 length is 13 residues. The DNA for the CDR3 is TGCAGTGCCGACCCAGGGGACGGCTATGGCTACACCTTC. It codes for CSADPGDGYGYTF.

The V and J genes are TRBV5-1 and TRBJ1-4; D is perhaps TRBD1 (5 bases). CDR1 and CDR2 (germline): SGHRS, YFSETQ. The CDR3 has 15 residues. Trimming removed 4 bases at V and 5 bases at J, with 15 bases between. CDR3 bases: TGCGCCAGCAGCCCCGCGGGGACGGTAAATGAAAAACTGTTTTTT. It is translated as CASSPAGTVNEKLFF.

This clonotype has just a few counts. This sequence joins TRBV18 and TRBJ2-7; TRBD1 agrees at 7 bases. Unmatched junction bases numbered 9, after V lost 6 bases and J lost 1 base. CDR1 is KGHSH and CDR2 is LQKENI in the germline V gene. This CDR3 has 15 amino acids. The CDR3 is CASSSSPTGSYEQYF. The CDR3 DNA is TGTGCCAGCTCCTCGTCCCCGACAGGGTCCTACGAGCAGTACTTC. The complete variable domain, with remaining parts taken from reference TRBV18 and TRBJ2-7, reads NAGVMQNPRHLVRRRGQEARLRCSPMKGHSHVYWYRQLPEEGLKFMVYLQKENIIDESGMPKERFSAEFPKEGPSILRIQQVVRGDSAAYFCASSSSPTGSYEQYFGPGTRLTVT.

There are many counts of this clonotype. The genes are TRBV6-6 and TRBJ1-5; weak D call: TRBD1 (6 bases). The CDR3 length is 14 residues. Germline loops: CDR1 MNHNY, CDR2 SVGAGI (reference sequence). V lost 7 bases, J lost 2 bases, and 12 bases lay in between. CDR3 loop: CASKGGAGNQPQHF. DNA of the CDR3: TGTGCCAGCAAGGGGGGGGCGGGCAATCAGCCCCAGCATTTT.